This T cell receptor beta chain appears in the sequencing data of a study of blood T cell repertoires in COVID-19. Study-wide background: Italy, Spain and the United States were the sources of the convalescent and acute COVID-19 samples. PBMCs, B-cell-depleted T cells, or T cells provided the cDNA or gDNA that made up the material.

In the original analysis: Quantification of nucleated cells was approximated via reference gene primer amplification. Sequencing was performed with immunoSEQ multiplex PCR; in TCRdb, only in-frame clones are kept and a portion is missing. V and J calls plus clone size are reproduced from that table; the DNA served to infer D and trimming. The table shows 65,000 to 90,000 clones, with roughly 86% occurring only once. V dropped 0 bases and J dropped 1; count of bases not matched to a gene: 2. This CDR3 has 16 residues. Germline lookup yields CDR1 SGHVS and CDR2 FNYEAQ. The sequencing sample was made of peripheral blood. This chain uses TRBV7-6 with TRBJ2-2, with 7 bases lining up with TRBD2. The receptor was derived from a man between 50 and 59 years old with active COVID-19. The CDR3 sequence is CASSLAPSGNTGELFF. The CDR3, as DNA: TGTGCCAGCAGCTTAGCTCCTAGCGGGAACACCGGGGAGCTGTTTTTT.